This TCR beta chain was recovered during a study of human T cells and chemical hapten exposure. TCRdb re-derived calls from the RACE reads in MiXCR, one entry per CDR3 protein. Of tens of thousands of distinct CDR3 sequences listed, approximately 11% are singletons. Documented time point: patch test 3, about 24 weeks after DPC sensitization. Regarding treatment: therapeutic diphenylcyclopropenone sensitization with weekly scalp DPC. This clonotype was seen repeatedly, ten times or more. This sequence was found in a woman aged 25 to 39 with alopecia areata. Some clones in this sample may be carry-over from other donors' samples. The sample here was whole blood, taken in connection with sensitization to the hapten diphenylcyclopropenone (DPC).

The CDR3 nucleotides are TGTGCCAGCAGCCAAGACGGGGCCTGGGTTTACGAGCAGTACTTC. As protein: CASSQDGAWVYEQYF. The J gene is TRBJ2-7, the V gene TRBV3-1; D may be TRBD1 or TRBD2 (5 bases each). The CDR3 runs to 15 residues. With 0 bases removed from V and 4 bases from J, the gap between germline ends came to 13 bases. Germline V gene lookup returns CDR1 LGHDT and CDR2 YNNKEL (reference sequence).